The next 2 T cell receptor beta chains were all read from a single sample in a study of T cells in Graves' hyperthyroidism and ophthalmopathy (dated by TCRdb to the late 2010s). Library method: multiplex PCR. Sequencing took place on an Illumina HiSeq 2000. The TCR beta CDR3 regions were amplified from RNA transcripts. A first-round RT-PCR of the TCR CDR3 used the HTBI primer set with the Qiagen OneStep RT-PCR kit. In-frame beta chains were kept once TCRdb had trimmed the public reads at Q25 with fastp and called clones with MiXCR. Rows merge per CDR3 protein into single entries with the most common DNA and genes. The sample records 400,000 to 550,000 distinct CDR3 sequences, around 24% of which are singletons. 11% of the sample rests with the top ten. Material: blood. The receptors come from a woman aged 25 to 45 with Graves' ophthalmopathy.

Ten or more counts support this clonotype. This chain links TRBV13 with TRBJ2-7; 9 bases match TRBD2. The CDR3 sequence is 17 residues long. The V and J ends lost 5 bases and 7 bases, in that order; junction bases with no gene match: 18. Germline V gene sequence: CDR1 PRHDT, CDR2 FYEKMQ (reference sequence). CDR3 region: CASSVTPYPGLAGEQYF. The CDR3 DNA is TGTGCCAGCAGCGTAACACCTTATCCGGGACTAGCCGGGGAGCAGTACTTC. Full variable domain (rest looked up from reference TRBV13 and TRBJ2-7): AAGVIQSPRHLIKEKRETATLKCYPIPRHDTVYWYQQGPGQDPQFLISFYEKMQSDKGSIPDRFSAQQFSDYHSELNMSSLELGDSALYFCASSVTPYPGLAGEQYFGPGTRLTVT.

The V and J genes are TRBV10-3 and TRBJ1-1; D is ambiguous. Germline V gene lookup returns CDR1 ENHRY and CDR2 SYGVKD. V lost 0 bases, J lost 6 bases, and 11 bases lay in between. The CDR3 sequence is 14 residues long. The CDR3 loop is CAISESRNLAEAFF. Here the CDR3 DNA reads TGTGCCATCAGTGAGTCCAGGAATCTGGCTGAAGCTTTCTTT.